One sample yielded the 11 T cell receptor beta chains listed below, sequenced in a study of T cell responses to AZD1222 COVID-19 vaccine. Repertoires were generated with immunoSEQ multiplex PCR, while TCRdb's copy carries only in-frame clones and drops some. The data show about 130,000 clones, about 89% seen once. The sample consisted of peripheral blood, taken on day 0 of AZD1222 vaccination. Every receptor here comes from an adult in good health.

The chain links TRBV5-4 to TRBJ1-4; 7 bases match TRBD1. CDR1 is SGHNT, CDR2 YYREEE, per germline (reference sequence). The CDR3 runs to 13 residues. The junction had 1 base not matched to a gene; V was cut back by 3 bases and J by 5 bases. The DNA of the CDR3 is TGTGCCAGCAGCTCGGGACAGAATGAAAAACTGTTTTTT. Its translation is CASSSGQNEKLFF. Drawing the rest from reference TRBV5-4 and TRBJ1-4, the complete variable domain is ETGVTQSPTHLIKTRGQQVTLRCSSQSGHNTVSWYQQALGQGPQFIFQYYREEENGRGNFPPRFSGLQFPNYSSELNVNALELDDSALYLCASSSGQNEKLFFGSGTQLSVL.

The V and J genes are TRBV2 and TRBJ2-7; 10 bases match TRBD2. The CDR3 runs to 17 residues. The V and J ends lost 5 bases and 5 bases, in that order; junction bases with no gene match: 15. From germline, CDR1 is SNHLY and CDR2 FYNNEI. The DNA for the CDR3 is TGTGCCAGCAGTAGCGACTTAGGGCTAGCGGGGGCCCACGAGCAGTACTTC. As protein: CASSSDLGLAGAHEQYF.

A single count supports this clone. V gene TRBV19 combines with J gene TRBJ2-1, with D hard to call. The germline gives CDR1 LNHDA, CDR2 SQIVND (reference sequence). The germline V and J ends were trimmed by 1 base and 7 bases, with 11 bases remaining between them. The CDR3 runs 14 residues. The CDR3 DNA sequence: TGTGCCAGTAGTATAGGGAACTACCAGAATGAGCAGTTCTTC. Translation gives CASSIGNYQNEQFF. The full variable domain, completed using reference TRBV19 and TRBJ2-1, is DGGITQSPKYLFRKEGQNVTLSCEQNLNHDAMYWYRQDPGQGLRLIYYSQIVNDFQKGDIAEGYSVSREKKESFPLTVTSAQKNPTAFYLCASSIGNYQNEQFFGPGTRLTVL.

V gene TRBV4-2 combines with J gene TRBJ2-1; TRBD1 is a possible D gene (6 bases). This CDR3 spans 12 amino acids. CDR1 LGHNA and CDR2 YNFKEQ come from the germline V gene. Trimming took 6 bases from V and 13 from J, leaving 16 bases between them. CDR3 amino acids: CASRLNNRDQFF. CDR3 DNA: TGTGCCAGCAGACTCAATAACAGGGATCAGTTCTTC.

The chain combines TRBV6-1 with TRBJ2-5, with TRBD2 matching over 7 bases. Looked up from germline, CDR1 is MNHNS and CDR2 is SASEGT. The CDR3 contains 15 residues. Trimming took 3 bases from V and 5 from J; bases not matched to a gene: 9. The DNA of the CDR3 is TGTGCCAGCAGTGACCACTGGGGGGGAGGGGAGACCCAGTACTTC. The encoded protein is CASSDHWGGGETQYF.

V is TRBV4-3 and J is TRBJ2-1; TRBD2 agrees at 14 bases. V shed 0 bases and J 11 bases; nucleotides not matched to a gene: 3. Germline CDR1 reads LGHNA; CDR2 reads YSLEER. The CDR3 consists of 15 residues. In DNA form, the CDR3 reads TGCGCCAGCAGCCAAGAGGGACTAGCGGGAGATAAGCAGTTCTTC. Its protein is CASSQEGLAGDKQFF.

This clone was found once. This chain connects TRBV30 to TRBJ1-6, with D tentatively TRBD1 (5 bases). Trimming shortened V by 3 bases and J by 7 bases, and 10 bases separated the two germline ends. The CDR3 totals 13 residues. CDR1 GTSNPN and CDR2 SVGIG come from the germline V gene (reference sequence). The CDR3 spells CAWRLGQNSPLHF. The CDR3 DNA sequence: TGTGCCTGGAGATTGGGGCAAAATTCACCCCTCCACTTT.

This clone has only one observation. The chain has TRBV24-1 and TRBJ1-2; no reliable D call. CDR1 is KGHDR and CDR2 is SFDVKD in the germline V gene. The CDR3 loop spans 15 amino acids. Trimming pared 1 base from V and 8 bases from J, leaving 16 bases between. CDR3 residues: CATSDFLWRPGGYTF. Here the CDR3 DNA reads TGTGCCACCAGTGATTTTTTATGGAGACCTGGGGGCTACACCTTC.

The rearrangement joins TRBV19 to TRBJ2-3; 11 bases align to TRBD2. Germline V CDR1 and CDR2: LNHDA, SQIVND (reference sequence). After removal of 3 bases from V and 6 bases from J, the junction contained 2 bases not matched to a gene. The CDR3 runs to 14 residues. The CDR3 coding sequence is TGTGCCAGTAGTATTTCTAGCGGGGGGGATACGCAGTATTTT. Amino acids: CASSISSGGDTQYF.

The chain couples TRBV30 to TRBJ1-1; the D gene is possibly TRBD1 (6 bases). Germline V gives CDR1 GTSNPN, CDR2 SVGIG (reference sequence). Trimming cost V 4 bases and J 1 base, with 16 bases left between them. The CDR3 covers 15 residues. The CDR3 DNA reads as TGTGCCTGGACCTCAACCGGGACACCGAACACTGAAGCTTTCTTT. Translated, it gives CAWTSTGTPNTEAFF.

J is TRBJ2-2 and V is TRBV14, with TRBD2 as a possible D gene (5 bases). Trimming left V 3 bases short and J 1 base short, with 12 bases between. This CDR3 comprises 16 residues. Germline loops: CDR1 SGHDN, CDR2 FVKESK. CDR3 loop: CASSQRRQRNTGELFF. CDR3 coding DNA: TGTGCCAGCAGCCAGAGGAGGCAGCGGAACACCGGGGAGCTGTTTTTT.